The sequence of this T cell receptor beta chain was determined in a study of blood T cell repertoires in COVID-19. About the research overall: The origin of the acute and convalescent COVID-19 samples was the United States, Italy and Spain. PBMCs, B-cell-depleted T cells, or T cells provided the cDNA or gDNA that made up the material.

Sequenced by immunoSEQ multiplex PCR; TCRdb stores in-frame clones only, minus some. The sample includes some 170,000 clones, around 80% of them seen just once. Deletions cut 6 bases from V and 0 bases from J, with 12 bases between. Germline values: CDR1 MNHEY, CDR2 SVGAGI. The CDR3 spans 15 residues. The rearrangement links TRBV6-5 to TRBJ1-3, with D maybe TRBD1 (5 bases). Sequencing was done on a sample of peripheral blood. The source is a woman in her 70s with acute or convalescent COVID-19. In nucleotides, the CDR3 is TGTGCCAGCAGCCGAACAGGACGCTCTGGAAACACCATATATTTT. Protein: CASSRTGRSGNTIYF.